Each of the 23 T cell receptor beta chains below was sequenced from the same sample in a study of T cell responses to AZD1222 COVID-19 vaccine. Sequencing used immunoSEQ multiplex PCR; TCRdb keeps in-frame clones, though not all of them. There are approximately 89,000 clones in the sample; about 90% occur only once, and roughly 4.5% lies in the top ten. The sample was peripheral blood, taken on day 0 of MenACWY control vaccination. The receptor set was obtained from an adult in good health.

This chain joins TRBV12-3 or TRBV12-4 and TRBJ1-5; no reliable D call. Trimming pared 1 base from V and 5 bases from J, leaving 6 bases between. This CDR3 is built from 13 residues. CDR3 residues: CASSLGQYQPQHF. CDR3 coding DNA: TGTGCCAGCAGTTTAGGGCAGTATCAGCCCCAGCATTTT.

This sequence joins TRBV11-2 and TRBJ2-5, with a possible D match to TRBD2 (6 bases). The V gene lost 5 bases and the J gene lost 3 bases, with 16 bases spanning the gap. From germline, CDR1 is SGHAT and CDR2 FQNNGV. The CDR3 loop spans 15 amino acids. Here the CDR3 DNA reads TGTGCCAGCAGCCGTGCGGGACTCCCGAAAGAGACCCAGTACTTC. Translating gives CASSRAGLPKETQYF.

The rearrangement links TRBV7-9 to TRBJ1-5; D remains ambiguous. CDR3 length equals 13 residues. The V and J ends lost 8 bases and 3 bases respectively, with 11 bases between them. The germline V gene has CDR1 SEHNR and CDR2 FQNEAQ (reference sequence). The CDR3 protein is CASQEGTNQPQHF. For the CDR3, the DNA is TGTGCCAGCCAAGAAGGCACCAATCAGCCCCAGCATTTT. The whole variable domain, filled in from reference TRBV7-9 and TRBJ1-5, reads DTGVSQNPRHKITKRGQNVTFRCDPISEHNRLYWYRQTLGQGPEFLTYFQNEAQLEKSRLLSDRFSAERPKGSFSTLEIQRTEQGDSAMYLCASQEGTNQPQHFGDGTRLSIL.

Here the CDR3 DNA reads TGCGCCAGCGCGGTAATTCCCACAGATACGCAGTATTTT. This codes for CASAVIPTDTQYF. The genes are TRBV10-1 and TRBJ2-3; D is ambiguous. The germline V gene encodes CDR1 WNHNN and CDR2 SYGVQD (reference sequence). V shed 8 bases and J shed 2 bases, with 11 bases lying between them. This CDR3 is built from 13 residues.

V gene TRBV9 combines with J gene TRBJ2-2; D is uncertain. Germline-derived CDR1 and CDR2 are SGDLS and YYNGEE. The CDR3 length is 14 residues. Trimming took off 3 bases at V and 4 bases at J, with 10 bases between the two ends. CDR3 residues: CASSATAVTGELFF. For the CDR3, the DNA is TGTGCCAGCAGCGCAACTGCCGTCACCGGGGAGCTGTTTTTT.

V gene TRBV4-1 combines with J gene TRBJ2-1; D remains ambiguous. Germline CDR1 and CDR2: MGHRA and YSYEKL. CDR3 length: 13 amino acids. The ends were cut back, 5 bases at V and 7 bases at J, with 12 bases in the middle. The CDR3 region has the DNA TGCGCCAGCAGCTATGGAAACAGTAATGAGCAGTTCTTC. It encodes CASSYGNSNEQFF.

For the CDR3, the DNA is TGTGCCAGCAGCTACGGACAGGGAACGGCCTACGAGCAGTACTTC. This codes for CASSYGQGTAYEQYF. The genes are TRBV11-2 and TRBJ2-7; the match to TRBD1 covers 8 bases. V shed 4 bases, J shed 2 bases, and the junction held 7 bases outside the gene matches. The CDR3 loop spans 15 amino acids. The germline V gene encodes CDR1 SGHAT and CDR2 FQNNGV.

The rearrangement links TRBV10-3 to TRBJ1-5; unclear D gene. With 6 bases removed from V and 3 bases from J, the gap between germline ends came to 15 bases. The CDR3 runs to 15 residues. Germline V lookup: CDR1 ENHRY, CDR2 SYGVKD. CDR3 loop: CAISPRMEPNQPQHF. The CDR3 DNA sequence: TGTGCCATCAGCCCGAGAATGGAACCCAATCAGCCCCAGCATTTT.

V usage is TRBV6-2 or TRBV6-3 and J usage is TRBJ1-2, with D maybe TRBD1 (5 bases). V was cut by 0 bases and J by 2 bases, with 7 bases left in between. Germline V gene sequence: CDR1 MNHEY, CDR2 SVGEGT. CDR3 length: 14 amino acids. CDR3 loop: CASSYSPGNYGYTF. The CDR3 coding sequence is TGTGCCAGCAGTTACTCTCCAGGGAACTATGGCTACACCTTC.

The genes are TRBV27 and TRBJ1-5; D is uncertain. From germline, CDR1 is MNHEY and CDR2 SMNVEV (reference sequence). The CDR3 runs 13 residues. V lost 6 bases and J 5 bases, leaving 11 bases between the germline ends. The CDR3 bases are TGTGCCAGCAGCTTGGGGTCCTATCAGCCCCAGCATTTT. Translated: CASSLGSYQPQHF.

The chain couples TRBV7-9 to TRBJ2-1, with 7 bases fitting TRBD2. Germline CDR1 and CDR2: SEHNR and FQNEAQ (reference sequence). This CDR3 is 17 amino acids long. V lost 8 bases and J lost 3; bases outside the gene matches: 16. CDR3 DNA sequence: TGTGCCAGCCACGGACTTATAAGGGAGGGAGTCTACAATGAGCAGTTCTTC. Encoded protein: CASHGLIREGVYNEQFF.

The genes are TRBV5-4 and TRBJ2-7; possible D gene TRBD2, 6 bases. Trimming pared 4 bases from V and 4 bases from J, leaving 30 bases between. The CDR3 sequence is 19 residues long. In germline, CDR1 is SGHNT, CDR2 YYREEE (reference sequence). DNA for the CDR3: TGTGCCAGCAGCGAAGACCTAACCCGGGAGTTCGGATCTGGTTACGAGCAGTACTTC. It specifies CASSEDLTREFGSGYEQYF.

This clone appeared a single time. Written as DNA, the CDR3 is TGTGCCAGCAGCTTTGGACGGCTCCCCTCTTCTGGAAACACCATATATTTT. Encoded protein: CASSFGRLPSSGNTIYF. The chain uses TRBV5-6 and TRBJ1-3; no reliable D call. Germline V gene lookup returns CDR1 SGHDT and CDR2 YYEEEE. CDR3 length: 17 residues. With 2 bases removed from V and 1 base from J, the gap between germline ends came to 16 bases.

This chain links TRBV5-1 with TRBJ2-3; 9 positions agree with TRBD1. There are 16 residues in the CDR3. V shed 4 bases and J 2 bases; nucleotides not matched to a gene: 8. Germline CDR1 reads SGHRS; CDR2 reads YFSETQ. CDR3 bases: TGCGCCAGCAGCCCTGGACAGGGGAGGACCACAGATACGCAGTATTTT. Its protein product is CASSPGQGRTTDTQYF.

This clone has more than one count but fewer than ten. V gene TRBV12-3 or TRBV12-4 combines with J gene TRBJ2-4; D is unresolved. Trimming stripped 1 base from V and 8 bases from J, with 0 bases between. This CDR3 region has 10 residues. For the CDR3, the DNA is TGTGCCAGCAGTTTAGACATTCAGTACTTC. Protein product: CASSLDIQYF.

The chain links TRBV20-1 to TRBJ1-1; TRBD1 might be the D (5 bases). The CDR3 is made up of 14 amino acids. Between the trimmed V and J ends, which lost 3 bases and 4 bases, there was a span of 15 bases. CDR1 and CDR2 from the germline V gene are DFQATT and SNEGSKA (reference sequence). The CDR3 DNA reads TGCAGTGCTAGTCCGTACGGGGGGGGCACTGAAGCTTTCTTT. Translation gives CSASPYGGGTEAFF.

This chain uses TRBV6-4 with TRBJ2-2; D call uncertain. This CDR3 spans 14 amino acids. V was pared by 0 bases and J by 5 bases, with 7 bases between. Germline V gives CDR1 MRHNA, CDR2 SNTAGT. The CDR3 DNA follows: TGTGCCAGCAGTGACTCATTCGGGACCGGGGAGCTGTTTTTT. This sequence encodes CASSDSFGTGELFF.

This rearrangement joins TRBV11-2 to TRBJ2-7; TRBD1 might be the D (5 bases). Germline V gene data show CDR1 as SGHAT and CDR2 as FQNNGV. The V end was cut by 3 bases, the J end by 0 bases, with 9 bases between. The CDR3 length is 14 residues. CDR3 nucleotide sequence: TGTGCCAGCAGCTTGCAGGGAAGCTCCTACGAGCAGTACTTC. Translating gives CASSLQGSSYEQYF.

This clone has just one count. The chain joins TRBV9 to TRBJ2-3, with D possibly being TRBD1 (6 bases). The germline V gene has CDR1 SGDLS and CDR2 YYNGEE. Trimming removed 4 bases from V and 4 bases from J, with 13 bases in between. The CDR3 sequence is 14 residues long. The CDR3 spells CASSPSEGADTQYF. In DNA form, the CDR3 reads TGTGCCAGCAGCCCCTCCGAGGGGGCAGATACGCAGTATTTT.

This chain links TRBV5-1 with TRBJ1-3; perhaps TRBD1 as D (5 bases). The length of the CDR3 is 16 residues. Germline values: CDR1 SGHRS, CDR2 YFSETQ. Trimming stripped 4 bases from V and 0 bases from J, with 14 bases between. CDR3 protein: CASSLRQTNSGNTIYF. The DNA of the CDR3 is TGCGCCAGCAGCCTCCGACAGACCAACTCTGGAAACACCATATATTTT.

The chain joins TRBV10-3 to TRBJ2-3; possible D gene TRBD1, 5 bases. CDR1 is ENHRY and CDR2 is SYGVKD in the germline V gene. The CDR3 consists of 14 residues. Trimming took 10 bases from V and 3 from J, leaving 17 bases between them. CDR3 amino acids: CATSRGLGTDTQYF. The CDR3 coding sequence is TGTGCCACTAGTAGGGGCTTGGGGACAGATACGCAGTATTTT.

The J gene is TRBJ1-1, the V gene TRBV30; D is unresolved. V lost 3 bases to trimming and J lost 4 bases, with 12 bases between them. This CDR3 contains 13 residues. Germline-derived CDR1 and CDR2 are GTSNPN and SVGIG (reference sequence). The CDR3 spells CAWRLRLGTEAFF. For the CDR3, the DNA is TGTGCCTGGAGGCTACGTCTGGGCACTGAAGCTTTCTTT.

This chain connects TRBV28 to TRBJ1-5, with 10 bases that match TRBD1. The CDR3 runs to 15 residues. The germline gives CDR1 MDHEN, CDR2 SYDVKM. V dropped 5 bases and J dropped 7; count of bases not matched to a gene: 8. The CDR3 nucleotides are TGTGCCAGCAGTCAGACAGGGGGCGCTTTCCAGCCCCAGCATTTT. Its protein is CASSQTGGAFQPQHF.